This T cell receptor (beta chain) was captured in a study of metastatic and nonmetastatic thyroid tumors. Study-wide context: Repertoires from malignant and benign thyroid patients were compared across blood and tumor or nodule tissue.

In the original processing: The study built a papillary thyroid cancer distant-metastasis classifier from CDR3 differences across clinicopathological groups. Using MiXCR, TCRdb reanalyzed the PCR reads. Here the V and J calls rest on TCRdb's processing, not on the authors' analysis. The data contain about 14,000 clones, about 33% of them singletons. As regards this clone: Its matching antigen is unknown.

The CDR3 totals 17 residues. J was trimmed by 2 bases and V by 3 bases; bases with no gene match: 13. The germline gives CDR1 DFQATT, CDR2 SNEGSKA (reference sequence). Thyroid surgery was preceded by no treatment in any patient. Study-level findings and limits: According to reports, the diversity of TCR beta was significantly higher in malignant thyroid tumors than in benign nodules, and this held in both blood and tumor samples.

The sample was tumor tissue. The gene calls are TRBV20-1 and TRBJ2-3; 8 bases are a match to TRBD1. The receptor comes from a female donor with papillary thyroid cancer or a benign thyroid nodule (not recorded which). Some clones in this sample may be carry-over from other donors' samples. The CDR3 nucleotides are TGCAGTGCTAGGGAGGCCTGGGACAGGTCGTCCACAGATACGCAGTATTTT. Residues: CSAREAWDRSSTDTQYF.